This entry is about one T cell receptor beta chain. This entry is derived from a study of blood T cell repertoires in COVID-19. On the study more broadly: From the United States, Italy and Spain came samples of acute and convalescent COVID-19. Sample material is recorded as cDNA or gDNA derived from T cells, B-cell-depleted T cells, or PBMCs.

Germline V gene lookup returns CDR1 LGHNA and CDR2 YSLEER. CDR3 size: 20 residues. Germline trimming cut 4 bases from V and 0 bases from J; bases unmatched to any gene: 13. Per the original data handling: Nucleated cell number was recorded as an estimate derived from reference gene primer amplification. This table comes from immunoSEQ multiplex PCR, and its TCRdb copy is limited to in-frame clones, with some not included. That table gives V, J and clone size, and the DNA gave D and trimming. Altogether 200,000 to 300,000 clones are present, approximately 86% being singletons, with the ten largest covering approximately 0.7%.

The TCR originated in a human donor in a cohort sampled during active COVID-19. The V call is TRBV4-3, the J call TRBJ1-6; 9 bases are a match to TRBD1. Sequencing used peripheral blood. CDR3 in amino acids: CASSPKDGTGYSSYNSPLHF. The CDR3 DNA sequence: TGCGCCAGCAGCCCTAAGGACGGGACAGGGTACTCCTCCTATAATTCACCCCTCCACTTT.